This T cell receptor beta chain came from a study of blood T cells in healthy people across ages. About the research overall: About one barcoded TCR beta cDNA was captured per two T cells.

V gave up 6 bases and J gave up 5 bases, with 16 bases separating them. The CDR3 runs 14 residues. The germline CDR1 and CDR2 sequences are ENHRY and SYGVKD. The authors ran a second PCR of roughly 6 to 12 cycles using a sample-barcoded 5' primer and a J-beta primer mix. TCRdb ran MiXCR on the 5' RACE reads and lists one entry per CDR3 protein. The data contain approximately 900,000 distinct CDR3 sequences, just under 30% of them singletons. Findings and limits, study-wide: Per million T cells, the diversity of TCR beta decreased roughly linearly as age advanced.

This clonotype has more than one count but fewer than ten. The antigen is not known. This sample was shared with a second study, whose subject was T cells of mothers and their children. That paper notes: A few healthy Caucasian mothers, along with their six children, served as the donors. Overlap in related mother-child pairs always slightly exceeded unrelated pairs, never significantly.

The sequence was collected from a woman aged 40 to 49 in good health. The chain employs TRBV10-3 and TRBJ2-5; no clear D gene. Source material: blood. CDR3 loop: CAIRAGPSEETQYF. As DNA, the CDR3 is TGTGCCATCAGGGCCGGCCCCTCTGAGGAGACCCAGTACTTC.